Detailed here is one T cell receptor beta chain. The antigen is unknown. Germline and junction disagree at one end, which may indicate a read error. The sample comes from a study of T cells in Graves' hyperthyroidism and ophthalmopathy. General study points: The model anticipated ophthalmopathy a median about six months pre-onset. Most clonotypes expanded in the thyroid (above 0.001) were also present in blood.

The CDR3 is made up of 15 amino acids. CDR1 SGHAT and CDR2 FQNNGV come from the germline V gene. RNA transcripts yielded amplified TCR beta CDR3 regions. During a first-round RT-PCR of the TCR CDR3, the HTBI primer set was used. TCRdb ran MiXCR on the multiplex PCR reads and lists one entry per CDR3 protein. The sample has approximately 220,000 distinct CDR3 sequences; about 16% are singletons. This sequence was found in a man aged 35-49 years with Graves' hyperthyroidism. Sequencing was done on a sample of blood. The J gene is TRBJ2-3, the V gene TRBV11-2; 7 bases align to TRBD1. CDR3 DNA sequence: TGCGCCAGCAGCTTTAACCACAGGGGAGCAGATACGCAGTATTTT. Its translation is CASSFNHRGADTQYF.